This T cell receptor beta chain was identified during a study of T cell clonotyping in hematopoietic cell transplantation. Profiling relied on immunoSEQ multiplex PCR, and the TCRdb table lists in-frame clones only, not all of them. The data contain 4,000 to 6,000 clones, 90% to 95% of them singletons. Recipient blood drawn about 28 days pretransplant and days 30, 100, 180 after. CDR3 length: 15 residues. Germline-derived CDR1 and CDR2 are SGHRS and YFSETQ. Trimming stripped 0 bases from V and 2 bases from J, with 6 bases between. The TCR was taken from a male patient aged 55 to 69 who had an allogeneic stem cell transplant from a related donor, so the T cells may come from the graft donor. Some clones in this sample may be carry-over from other donors' samples. The source was PBMCs, collected 180 days after allogeneic stem cell transplant. The rearrangement uses TRBV5-1 and TRBJ2-6; D is ambiguous. CDR3 in DNA: TGCGCCAGCAGCTTGGTTCTTACTGGGGCCAACGTCCTGACTTTC. This codes for CASSLVLTGANVLTF.